The 18 T cell receptor beta chains below come from one sample, sequenced in a study of cytomegalovirus exposure and HLA in healthy donors. A multiplex PCR was run with 60 Vbeta primers and 13 Jbeta primers. Assay: immunoSEQ multiplex PCR; the TCRdb copy retains only in-frame clones and omits some. The table lists around 100,000 clones, roughly 82% of them singletons. The specimen was PBMCs. The receptor set was obtained from a woman under 30 in good health and CMV-seronegative.

This clone was observed a handful of times. The V call is TRBV7-3, the J call TRBJ2-2, with TRBD2 matching 10 bases. The CDR3 extends over 16 amino acids. The V gene's germline CDR1 is SGHTA and CDR2 FQGTGA. With 4 bases clipped from V and 7 bases from J, the junction kept 9 bases outside the gene matches. The CDR3, as DNA: TGTGCCAGCAGCTCTCAAGCGGGGGGGCCACTCGGGGAGCTGTTTTTT. It specifies CASSSQAGGPLGELFF. Drawing the rest from reference TRBV7-3 and TRBJ2-2, the complete variable domain is GAGVSQTPSNKVTEKGKYVELRCDPISGHTALYWYRQSLGQGPEFLIYFQGTGAADDSGLPNDRFFAVRPEGSVSTLKIQRTERGDSAVYLCASSSQAGGPLGELFFGEGSRLTVL.

The chain combines TRBV19 with TRBJ2-1; 11 nucleotides line up with TRBD2. CDR1 and CDR2 from the germline V gene are LNHDA and SQIVND (reference sequence). After removal of 3 bases from V and 6 bases from J, the junction contained 13 bases not matched to a gene. The CDR3 consists of 18 residues. CDR3 sequence (DNA): TGTGCCAGTAGTATCACTTCATTAGCGGGAGGGCTCGGCAATGAGCAGTTCTTC. Encoded protein: CASSITSLAGGLGNEQFF.

The chain has TRBV10-3 and TRBJ1-4; D unresolved. Germline CDR1 and CDR2: ENHRY and SYGVKD. This CDR3 has 15 amino acids. V gave up 5 bases and J gave up 0 bases, with 10 bases separating them. For the CDR3, the DNA is TGTGCCATCAGTAGAGAGGGATCAACTAATGAAAAACTGTTTTTT. Its protein product is CAISREGSTNEKLFF.

The rearrangement links TRBV7-3 to TRBJ2-3, with unresolved D. Germline CDR1 SGHTA, CDR2 FQGTGA. CDR3 length: 12 amino acids. Trimming took 0 bases from V and 14 from J, leaving 12 bases between them. The CDR3 reads CASSLTRDKWYF. CDR3 in DNA: TGTGCCAGCAGCTTAACAAGAGACAAGTGGTATTTT.

This CDR3 reads CASSLAGGGGYNEQFF. The CDR3 DNA reads as TGTGCCAGCAGCTTGGCCGGGGGCGGGGGATACAATGAGCAGTTCTTC. The J gene is TRBJ2-1, the V gene TRBV5-4; the D gene is possibly TRBD2 (7 bases). Germline CDR1 and CDR2: SGHNT and YYREEE (reference sequence). V was cut by 0 bases and J by 4 bases, with 14 bases left in between. The CDR3 totals 16 residues.

The V gene is TRBV4-1, the J gene TRBJ2-3; 7 nucleotides agree with TRBD2. This CDR3 is built from 17 residues. V shed 2 bases and J 4 bases; nucleotides not matched to a gene: 12. CDR1 is MGHRA and CDR2 is YSYEKL in the germline V gene. In DNA form, the CDR3 reads TGCGCCAGCAGCCAAACGCGGGGGAAGCGGGCCCCAGATACGCAGTATTTT. This sequence encodes CASSQTRGKRAPDTQYF.

The rearrangement joins TRBV4-2 to TRBJ2-1; 7 nucleotides agree with TRBD2. The CDR3 has 16 amino acids. V lost 0 bases, J lost 4 bases, and 6 bases stayed unmatched. CDR1 and CDR2 (germline): LGHNA, YNFKEQ. CDR3 nucleotides: TGTGCCAGCAGCCAAGAAGGTCTAGCGGTATACAATGAGCAGTTCTTC. Translated, it gives CASSQEGLAVYNEQFF.

The DNA of the CDR3 is TGTGCCAGCAGCCCCCATAAGCGGGATAACGAGCAGTATTTT. It encodes CASSPHKRDNEQYF. This chain connects TRBV7-2 to TRBJ2-3, with TRBD2 matching over 7 bases. Germline loops: CDR1 SGHTA, CDR2 FQGNSA. This CDR3 contains 14 residues. V was clipped by 5 bases and J by 11 bases; unmatched bases: 13.

The V and J genes are TRBV6-6 and TRBJ2-3; a weak D match, TRBD1 (6 bases). The CDR3 runs 15 residues. Germline V CDR1 and CDR2: MNHNY, SVGAGI (reference sequence). The V gene lost 6 bases and the J gene lost 0 bases, with 13 bases spanning the gap. The chain's CDR3 is CASSRGGASTDTQYF. The CDR3 coding sequence is TGTGCCAGCAGCAGAGGGGGTGCTAGCACAGATACGCAGTATTTT.

J is TRBJ1-2 and V is TRBV25-1, with D maybe TRBD1 (5 bases). Trimming took 6 bases from V and 1 from J, leaving 24 bases between them. In germline, CDR1 is MGHDK, CDR2 SYGVNS. The CDR3 consists of 18 residues. CDR3 coding DNA: TGTGCCAGCAGCTCCAAGATCGTACGGGGGGGTTTTAACTATGGCTACACCTTC. Its protein product is CASSSKIVRGGFNYGYTF.

The CDR3 nucleotides are TGTGCCAGCAGTGGTCTGACAGGGTCCGGGGCCAGTCGGCAGTTCTTC. It encodes CASSGLTGSGASRQFF. V usage is TRBV6-1 and J usage is TRBJ2-1; TRBD1 aligns across 7 bases. The CDR3 runs to 16 residues. Germline CDR1 and CDR2: MNHNS and SASEGT. With 4 bases clipped from V and 12 bases from J, the junction kept 18 bases outside the gene matches.

V and J are TRBV19 and TRBJ1-5; TRBD1 matches at 9 bases. Germline CDR1 LNHDA, CDR2 SQIVND (reference sequence). V shed 6 bases and J 0 bases; nucleotides not matched to a gene: 9. The CDR3 sequence is 17 residues long. CDR3 in DNA: TGTGCCAGTAGGCACACCCCGGGACAGGGTAGCAATCAGCCCCAGCATTTT. This translates into CASRHTPGQGSNQPQHF.

J is TRBJ2-2 and V is TRBV30; weak D call: TRBD2 (5 bases). Germline CDR1 GTSNPN, CDR2 SVGIG (reference sequence). The CDR3 loop spans 11 amino acids. This CDR3 is CGCSVGGELFF. DNA of the CDR3: TGTGGGTGTAGCGTGGGTGGGGAGCTGTTTTTT.

The chain has TRBV28 and TRBJ2-4; 9 positions match TRBD2. CDR3 length: 17 residues. J lost 0 bases, V lost 6 bases, and 9 bases had no gene match. In germline, CDR1 is MDHEN, CDR2 SYDVKM. CDR3 residues: CASRPRTSVIAKNIQYF. In nucleotides, the CDR3 is TGTGCCAGCAGACCCAGGACTAGCGTGATAGCCAAAAACATTCAGTACTTC.

The chain couples TRBV18 to TRBJ1-1; no definite D call. The V gene's germline CDR1 is KGHSH and CDR2 LQKENI. This CDR3 contains 16 residues. Trimming shortened V by 1 base and J by 1 base, and 13 bases separated the two germline ends. The CDR3 sequence is CASSPRGGAGNTEAFF. CDR3 coding DNA: TGTGCCAGCTCACCACGCGGAGGTGCCGGGAACACTGAAGCTTTCTTT.

The chain carries TRBV6-6 and TRBJ1-1, with D possibly TRBD1 on 5 matching bases. CDR1 and CDR2 from the germline V gene are MNHNY and SVGAGI (reference sequence). Trimming shortened V by 0 bases and J by 3 bases, and 11 bases separated the two germline ends. The CDR3 loop spans 15 amino acids. CDR3 sequence: CASSYSKGVDTEAFF. The CDR3 DNA follows: TGTGCCAGCAGTTACTCCAAAGGGGTGGACACTGAAGCTTTCTTT.

V and J are TRBV6-1 and TRBJ2-7, with D possibly TRBD2 on 6 matching bases. The CDR3 is 14 amino acids. CDR1 MNHNS and CDR2 SASEGT come from the germline V gene. V dropped 4 bases and J dropped 0 bases, with 10 bases sitting between them. CDR3 DNA sequence: TGTGCCAGCAGTGGGGGGGAGAGCTCCTACGAGCAGTACTTC. Amino acids: CASSGGESSYEQYF.

V and J are TRBV4-2 and TRBJ2-5; the match to TRBD1 covers 7 bases. Germline V gene sequence: CDR1 LGHNA, CDR2 YNFKEQ. The junction had 5 bases not matched to a gene; V was cut back by 0 bases and J by 1 base. CDR3 length equals 16 residues. CDR3 sequence: CASSQDGRGSQETQYF. The CDR3 DNA sequence: TGTGCCAGCAGCCAAGATGGCAGGGGGTCCCAAGAGACCCAGTACTTC.